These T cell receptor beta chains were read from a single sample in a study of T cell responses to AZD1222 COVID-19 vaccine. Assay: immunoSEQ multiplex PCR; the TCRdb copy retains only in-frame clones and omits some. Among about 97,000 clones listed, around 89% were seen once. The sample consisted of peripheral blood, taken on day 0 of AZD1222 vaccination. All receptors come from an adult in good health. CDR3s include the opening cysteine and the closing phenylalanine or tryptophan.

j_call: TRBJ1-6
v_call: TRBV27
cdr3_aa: CASSLRGSSYNSPLHF

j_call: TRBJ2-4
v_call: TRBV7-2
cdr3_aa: CASSSPQGARAKNIQYF

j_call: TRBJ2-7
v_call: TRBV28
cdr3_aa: CASTDTYEQYF

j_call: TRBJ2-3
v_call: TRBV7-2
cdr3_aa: CASSPDRDTQYF

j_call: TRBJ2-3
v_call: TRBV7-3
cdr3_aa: CASSLAGLTDTQYF

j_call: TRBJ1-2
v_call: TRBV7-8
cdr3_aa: CASSPLIGGLGYTF

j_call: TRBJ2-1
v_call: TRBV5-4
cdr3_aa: CASSFFPNEQFF

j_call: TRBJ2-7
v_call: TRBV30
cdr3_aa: CAWSPWGSGSYEQYF

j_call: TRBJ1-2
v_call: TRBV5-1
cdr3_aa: CASSLEGRNSGNGYTF

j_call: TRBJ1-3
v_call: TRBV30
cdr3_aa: CAWSPQGNTIYF

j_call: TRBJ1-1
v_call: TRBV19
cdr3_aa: CASSTEGFNTEAFF

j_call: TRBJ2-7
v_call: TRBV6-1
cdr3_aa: CASSEQTTYEQYF

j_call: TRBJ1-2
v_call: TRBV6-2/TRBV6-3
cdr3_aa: CASSYVARGENYGYTF

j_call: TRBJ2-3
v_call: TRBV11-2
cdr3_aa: CASSLFLAGGPIADTQYF

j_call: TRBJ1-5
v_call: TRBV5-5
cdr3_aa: CASSLLGGYQPQHF

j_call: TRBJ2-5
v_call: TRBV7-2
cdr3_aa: CASGLQWGGQETQYF

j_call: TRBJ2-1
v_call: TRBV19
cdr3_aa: CASSIGSSHSYNEQFF

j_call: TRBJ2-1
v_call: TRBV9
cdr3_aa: CASSAQGLAGIEQFF

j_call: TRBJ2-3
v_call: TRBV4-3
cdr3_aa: CASSQELVGTDTQYF

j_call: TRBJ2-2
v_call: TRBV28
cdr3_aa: CASRTGNTGELFF

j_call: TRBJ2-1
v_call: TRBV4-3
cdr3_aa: CASSPGNSGGAGYEQFF

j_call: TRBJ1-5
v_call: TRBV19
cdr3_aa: CASSIVLGQGTAQPQHF

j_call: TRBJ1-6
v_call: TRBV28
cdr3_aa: CASFGGASYNSPLHF

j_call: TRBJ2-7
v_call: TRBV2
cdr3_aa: CASSRQLAGGPYEQYF

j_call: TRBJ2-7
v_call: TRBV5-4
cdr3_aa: CASSRPGQDFYEQYF

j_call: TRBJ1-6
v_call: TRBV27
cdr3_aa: CASSFVDSGTRYTPLHF

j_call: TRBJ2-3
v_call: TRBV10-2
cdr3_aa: CASSDPFTGGGDTQYF

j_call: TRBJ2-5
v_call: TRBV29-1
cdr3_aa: CSVEVRRGETQYF

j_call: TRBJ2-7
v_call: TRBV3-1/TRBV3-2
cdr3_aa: CASSPWGQGVYEQYF